This T cell receptor (beta chain) emerged from a study of T cell responses to AZD1222 COVID-19 vaccine. The CDR3 has 13 amino acids. Germline V CDR1 and CDR2: MRHNA, SNTAGT. After removal of 4 bases from V and 8 bases from J, the junction contained 4 bases not matched to a gene. Some clones are missing from TCRdb's copy, which holds only in-frame ones; the method was immunoSEQ multiplex PCR. The table includes fewer than 110,000 clones, 89% detected once. This chain connects TRBV6-4 to TRBJ2-1, with 8 bases matching TRBD2. The sample was peripheral blood, taken on day 0 of AZD1222 vaccination. The receptor was derived from an adult in good health. The CDR3 sequence is CASSVSSGYEQFF. The CDR3 DNA is TGTGCCAGCAGTGTATCTAGCGGGTATGAGCAGTTCTTC.